Following are 23 T cell receptor beta chains from one sample sequenced in a study of post-analysis software for immune sequencing data. No antigen is known for these receptors. Prepared libraries of TCR beta cDNA carried unique molecular identifiers. TCRdb re-called the PCR reads with MiXCR, one entry per CDR3 protein. The sample gives about 820,000 distinct CDR3 sequences, roughly half of which show up once; about 4.8% is in the top ten. The study's findings and limits: Patients carried a handful of TRBV segments more frequently than controls did, and TRBV5-6, TRBV5-1 and TRBV20-1 were among them.

The sequencing sample was made of blood. The receptors were gathered from a girl under 18 with multiple sclerosis.

The J gene is TRBJ2-7, the V gene TRBV4-1, with D hard to call. CDR1 is MGHRA, CDR2 YSYEKL, per germline. The CDR3 sequence is 14 residues long. Trimming shortened V by 1 base and J by 6 bases, and 13 bases separated the two germline ends. In DNA, the CDR3 is TGCGCCAGCAGCCAAGGTACTTTGCAAGGCGAGCAGTACTTC. Translation gives CASSQGTLQGEQYF.

The chain has TRBV20-1 and TRBJ1-6; 9 nucleotides agree with TRBD1. Germline V CDR1 and CDR2: DFQATT, SNEGSKA (reference sequence). The V and J ends lost 3 bases and 10 bases, in that order; junction bases with no gene match: 7. CDR3 size: 14 residues. CDR3 nucleotide sequence: TGCAGTGCTAGGGGACAGGGACGAAGGTCACCCCTCCACTTT. The encoded protein is CSARGQGRRSPLHF.

This clonotype appeared many times. The rearrangement links TRBV29-1 to TRBJ2-1; TRBD2 matches 10 bases. V lost 4 bases to trimming and J lost 1 base; unmatched junction nucleotides: 4. The CDR3 runs 15 residues. Germline values: CDR1 SQVTM, CDR2 ANQGSEA. CDR3 bases: TGCAGCGTTGGTTCAGCGGGGGGGTCCTACAATGAGCAGTTCTTC. This codes for CSVGSAGGSYNEQFF.

Regarding this clonotype: A junction end diverges from the germline sequence, so it may reflect a read error. The V call is TRBV25-1, the J call TRBJ2-7; 8 nucleotides match TRBD1. The J call is doubtful: the DNA matches TRBJ2-5 better. In germline, CDR1 is MGHDK, CDR2 SYGVNS. The CDR3 is 16 amino acids. CDR3 nucleotides: TGTGCCGGCAGTGATCCCACAGGGGGGACTGGGGAGACCCAGTACTTC. Its protein product is CAGSDPTGGTGETQYF.

This chain connects TRBV5-4 to TRBJ1-2; 7 bases align to TRBD1. The CDR3 has 13 amino acids. Germline V gives CDR1 SGHNT, CDR2 YYREEE (reference sequence). V trimming: 5 bases; J trimming: 5 bases; junction bases outside the gene matches: 6. The CDR3 loop is CASRDGQEYGYTF. The DNA of the CDR3 is TGTGCCAGCAGGGATGGACAGGAGTATGGCTACACCTTC.

Only one count was recorded for this clonotype. CDR3 nucleotides: TGTGCCAGCAGACCGGGACAGGCTAACAATGAGCAGTTCTTC. Residues: CASRPGQANNEQFF. This chain links TRBV6-4 with TRBJ2-1; the match to TRBD1 covers 8 bases. This CDR3 is built from 14 residues. Per germline, CDR1 MRHNA and CDR2 SNTAGT. The V segment lost 6 bases and the J segment 5 bases; nucleotides outside the gene matches: 6.

This clonotype was counted between two and nine times. The J gene is TRBJ2-3, the V gene TRBV15; 8 nucleotides line up with TRBD2. V shed 0 bases, J shed 7 bases, and the junction held 12 bases outside the gene matches. CDR1 and CDR2 from the germline V gene are LNHNV and YYDKDF (reference sequence). The CDR3 extends over 17 amino acids. CDR3 coding DNA: TGTGCCACCAGCAGAGAAGTTGCGGGACTAGGATCTTATACGCAGTATTTT. The encoded protein is CATSREVAGLGSYTQYF.

This clonotype was seen a handful of times. The chain joins TRBV15 to TRBJ2-7; the D call may be TRBD1 or TRBD2 (5 bases each). The CDR3 contains 16 residues. V was shortened by 1 base and J by 0 bases, with 13 bases between the two germline ends. CDR1 is LNHNV and CDR2 is YYDKDF in the germline V gene (reference sequence). CDR3 amino acids: CATSRARGASSYEQYF. CDR3 sequence (DNA): TGTGCCACCAGCAGAGCCCGAGGGGCCTCCTCCTACGAGCAGTACTTC.

In its sample, this clonotype was seen a few times. The genes are TRBV12-3 or TRBV12-4 and TRBJ1-5, with 8 bases matching TRBD1. The CDR3 length is 15 residues. V lost 6 bases, J lost 0 bases, and 4 bases stayed unmatched. The CDR3 nucleotides read TGTGCCAGCAGCGCCACAGGGGGTAGCAATCAGCCCCAGCATTTT. It yields the protein CASSATGGSNQPQHF.

V and J are TRBV5-6 and TRBJ1-5; TRBD1 aligns across 9 bases. With V trimmed by 3 bases and J by 7 bases, 5 bases remained unmatched. CDR1 and CDR2 (germline): SGHDT, YYEEEE. CDR3 size: 14 residues. This CDR3 is CASSYGTGKQPQHF. CDR3 DNA sequence: TGTGCCAGCAGCTATGGGACAGGGAAACAGCCCCAGCATTTT.

This clonotype has more than one count but fewer than ten. This rearrangement joins TRBV12-3 or TRBV12-4 to TRBJ2-7; no definite D call. Between the trimmed V and J ends, which lost 5 bases and 3 bases, there was a span of 11 bases. The CDR3 has 13 residues. The CDR3 region is CASSLNGVYEQYF. In nucleotides, the CDR3 is TGTGCCAGCAGTCTAAATGGCGTCTACGAGCAGTACTTC.

The genes are TRBV5-1 and TRBJ2-3, with D possibly matching TRBD1 (6 bases). Germline lookup yields CDR1 SGHRS and CDR2 YFSETQ. The CDR3 extends over 13 amino acids. Trimming removed 2 bases from V and 6 bases from J, with 10 bases in between. The CDR3 region has the DNA TGCGCCAGCAGCTTTGCAGGGGAGGATACGCAGTATTTT. Encoded protein: CASSFAGEDTQYF.

J is TRBJ1-1 and V is TRBV29-1; 8 positions agree with TRBD1. The CDR3 loop spans 15 amino acids. CDR1 is SQVTM, CDR2 ANQGSEA, per germline. The V and J ends lost 6 bases and 0 bases, in that order; junction bases with no gene match: 9. The CDR3 spells CSVAGQVALNTEAFF. CDR3 sequence (DNA): TGCAGCGTCGCGGGACAGGTTGCTCTGAACACTGAAGCTTTCTTT.

The chain links TRBV29-1 to TRBJ2-7, with 10 bases identical to TRBD1. Germline loops: CDR1 SQVTM, CDR2 ANQGSEA. The CDR3 has 13 amino acids. V lost 8 bases and J lost 4; bases outside the gene matches: 8. CDR3 amino acids: CSTGGGQGYEQYF. CDR3 DNA: TGCAGCACCGGCGGGGGACAGGGGTACGAGCAGTACTTC.

This clonotype was detected only a few times. J is TRBJ2-3 and V is TRBV20-1; the D gene is possibly TRBD2 (5 bases). The germline V and J ends were trimmed by 1 base and 2 bases, with 13 bases remaining between them. This CDR3 is built from 15 residues. Germline-derived CDR1 and CDR2 are DFQATT and SNEGSKA (reference sequence). DNA of the CDR3: TGCAGTGCTAGAGTCGGGCTAGCCCTCACAGATACGCAGTATTTT. It encodes CSARVGLALTDTQYF.

This clonotype appeared many times. The chain couples TRBV27 to TRBJ2-7, with TRBD1 as a possible D gene (6 bases). The V end lost 6 bases, the J end lost 4 bases, and 19 bases lay between the germline ends. From germline, CDR1 is MNHEY and CDR2 SMNVEV (reference sequence). The CDR3 has 15 residues. The CDR3 sequence is CASRSPRQGSYEQYF. In DNA form, the CDR3 reads TGTGCCAGCAGATCCCCTCGGCAGGGGTCGTACGAGCAGTACTTC.

V usage is TRBV20-1 and J usage is TRBJ2-7, with 7 bases fitting TRBD2. The germline V gene encodes CDR1 DFQATT and CDR2 SNEGSKA (reference sequence). The CDR3 has 14 amino acids. The junction had 5 bases not matched to a gene; V was cut back by 3 bases and J by 0 bases. The CDR3 nucleotides are TGCAGTGCTAGGGGGCGGGGGAGCTCCTACGAGCAGTACTTC. It specifies CSARGRGSSYEQYF.

A word on this clonotype: The junction departs from the called germline gene at one end, perhaps through a read error. The chain combines TRBV30 with TRBJ2-5; D gene ambiguous. The CDR3 is made up of 11 amino acids. The germline V gene encodes CDR1 GTSNPN and CDR2 SVGIG (reference sequence). The CDR3 protein is CAWSAKEIQYF. In DNA form, the CDR3 reads TGTGCCTGGAGCGCCAAAGAGATCCAGTACTTC.

This clonotype has a handful of counts. The chain carries TRBV7-2 and TRBJ2-1; D not resolved. Germline V gene sequence: CDR1 SGHTA, CDR2 FQGNSA. Trimming removed 1 base from V and 6 bases from J, with 10 bases in between. The CDR3 spans 14 residues. The CDR3 region is CASSLGVAPNEQFF. The CDR3 DNA sequence: TGTGCCAGCAGCTTAGGGGTAGCCCCCAATGAGCAGTTCTTC.

V usage is TRBV9 and J usage is TRBJ1-2, with a weak D call TRBD1 (6 bases). This CDR3 spans 15 amino acids. Trimming removed 3 bases from V and 1 base from J, with 13 bases in between. Looked up from germline, CDR1 is SGDLS and CDR2 is YYNGEE. The CDR3 is CASSARDTRNYGYTF. The CDR3 nucleotides are TGTGCCAGCAGCGCCCGGGACACCCGTAACTATGGCTACACCTTC.

The chain joins TRBV20-1 to TRBJ2-3, with D possibly called TRBD1 or TRBD2 (6 bases each). V was trimmed by 4 bases and J by 3 bases, leaving 17 bases between them. CDR1 and CDR2 from the germline V gene are DFQATT and SNEGSKA (reference sequence). The CDR3 has 15 residues. DNA of the CDR3: TGCAGTGCTACAATACAGGGACGGGGGACAGATACGCAGTATTTT. It specifies CSATIQGRGTDTQYF.

Only a few counts were recorded for this clonotype. The genes are TRBV29-1 and TRBJ2-5; 8 bases fit TRBD2. J was trimmed by 0 bases and V by 4 bases; bases with no gene match: 13. The germline gives CDR1 SQVTM, CDR2 ANQGSEA. The CDR3 loop spans 17 amino acids. The CDR3 bases are TGCAGCGTTGCCCCGGGGGTAGCGGGACCCTACCAAGAGACCCAGTACTTC. Translation gives CSVAPGVAGPYQETQYF.

This chain links TRBV20-1 with TRBJ1-2; D ambiguous. Germline V gene sequence: CDR1 DFQATT, CDR2 SNEGSKA (reference sequence). CDR3 length: 11 amino acids. V was pared by 8 bases and J by 8 bases, with 15 bases between. The CDR3 region is CSPLNGRGYTF. As DNA, the CDR3 is TGCAGTCCCCTCAACGGGAGAGGCTACACCTTC.